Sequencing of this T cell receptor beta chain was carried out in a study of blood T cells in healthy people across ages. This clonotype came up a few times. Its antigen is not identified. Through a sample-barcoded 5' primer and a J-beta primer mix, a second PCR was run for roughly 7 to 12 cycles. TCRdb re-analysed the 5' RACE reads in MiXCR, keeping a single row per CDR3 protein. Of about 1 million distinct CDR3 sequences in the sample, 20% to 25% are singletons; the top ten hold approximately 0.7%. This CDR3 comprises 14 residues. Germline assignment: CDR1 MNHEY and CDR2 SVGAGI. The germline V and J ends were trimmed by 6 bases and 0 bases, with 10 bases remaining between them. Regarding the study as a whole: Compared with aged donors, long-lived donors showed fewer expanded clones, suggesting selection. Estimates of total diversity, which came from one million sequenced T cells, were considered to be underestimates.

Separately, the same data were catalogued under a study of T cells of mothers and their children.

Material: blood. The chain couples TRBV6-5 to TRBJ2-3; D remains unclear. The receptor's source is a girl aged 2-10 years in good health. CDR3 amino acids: CASSSSSSTDTQYF. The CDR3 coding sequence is TGTGCCAGCAGCTCCTCCTCTAGCACAGATACGCAGTATTTT.